This paragraph reports one T cell receptor beta chain. Its matching antigen is unknown. The junction shows a germline mismatch at one end, possibly a read error. CDR3 length equals 14 residues. Germline loops: CDR1 MNHNS, CDR2 SASEGT. PCR primers comprised 60 Vbeta and 13 Jbeta primers. Per the authors' pipeline: Approximately 83 million unique TCR beta chains, 10 million to 14 million shared, were counted in a later analysis. Using immunoSEQ multiplex PCR, the repertoire was profiled, and TCRdb retains in-frame clones only, with some absent. V, J and clone size derive from that table, while D and trimming were established from the DNA sequence. The data contain about 72,000 clones, about 81% of them singletons. This entry comes from a study of cytomegalovirus exposure and HLA in healthy donors. General study findings and limits: Highest at DRB1 and lowest at HLA-C, TCR association rates differed among HLA loci in a later analysis. Overall, roughly 170 TCR beta chains were annotated as cytomegalovirus-associated. Sequencing likely generated an artifact that appeared as a cluster of highly shared sequence variants.

Sequenced: PBMCs. V gene TRBV6-1 combines with J gene TRBJ2-7, with 7 bases matching TRBD1. The sequence was obtained from a human donor in good health. The CDR3 spells CAGSETQGDYEQYF. The CDR3 DNA sequence: TGTGCCGGCAGTGAAACGCAGGGGGACTACGAGCAGTACTTC.